Below are 4 T cell receptor beta chains sequenced from a single sample in a study of blood T cells in healthy people across ages (dated by TCRdb to about 2015). Library preparation used 5' RACE. These reads were obtained on an Illumina HiSeq 2500. A second PCR of roughly 7 to 11 cycles was performed with a sample-barcoded 5' primer and a J-beta primer mix. Starting from the raw public reads, TCRdb applied fastp trimming at Q25, assembled clones with MiXCR and retained in-frame beta chains. Merged by CDR3 protein, the rows form single entries marked with the most common genes and DNA. This sample comprises 500,000 to 550,000 distinct CDR3 sequences, less than 25% of them detected only once. The top ten clones comprise roughly 9.4% of the sample. The data also belong to a second study, concerning T cells of mothers and their children.

The sequenced sample was blood. The receptor source for this set is a boy younger than 18 in good health.

This clonotype was observed a few times. The rearrangement uses TRBV28 and TRBJ1-2; maybe TRBD1 (6 bases). The V gene lost 6 bases and the J gene lost 4 bases, with 27 bases spanning the gap. Germline V gives CDR1 MDHEN, CDR2 SYDVKM. The CDR3 is 18 amino acids. CDR3 region: CASRSSSNPGPTGYGYTF. The CDR3 nucleotides read TGTGCCAGCAGATCAAGCTCTAATCCGGGACCGACAGGCTATGGCTACACCTTC.

V gene TRBV5-4 combines with J gene TRBJ1-4; D gene uncertain. This CDR3 contains 14 residues. CDR1 is SGHNT and CDR2 is YYREEE in the germline V gene (reference sequence). V shed 0 bases and J shed 0 bases, with 3 bases lying between them. Here the CDR3 reads CASSLGATNEKLFF. In nucleotides, the CDR3 is TGTGCCAGCAGCTTGGGGGCAACTAATGAAAAACTGTTTTTT.

The J gene is TRBJ1-1, the V gene TRBV19; 8 nucleotides match TRBD1. J lost 5 bases, V lost 5 bases, and 10 bases had no gene match. CDR1 is LNHDA and CDR2 is SQIVND in the germline V gene (reference sequence). This CDR3 spans 15 amino acids. DNA of the CDR3: TGTGCCAGTAGTCCGTCGGACAGGGTTGGAACTGAAGCTTTCTTT. Translation gives CASSPSDRVGTEAFF.

This clonotype was counted only a few times. V and J are TRBV11-2 and TRBJ2-3, with 8 bases aligning to TRBD1. Germline values: CDR1 SGHAT, CDR2 FQNNGV. The CDR3 extends over 15 amino acids. J gave up 2 bases and V 6 bases, and 7 bases lay outside the gene matches. CDR3 DNA sequence: TGTGCCAGCAGATGGGGACAGGCCACCACAGATACGCAGTATTTT. This translates into CASRWGQATTDTQYF.